Presented here are 11 T cell receptor beta chains from one specimen sequenced in a study of shared clonotypes between healthy human individuals. Naive CD8 cells comprised CD45RO-negative, CCR7-positively selected cells, excluding terminally differentiated effector memory CD45RA+ cells. Using immunoSEQ multiplex PCR, the repertoire was profiled, and TCRdb retains in-frame clones only, with some absent. This sample has about 2,100,000 clones; 90% to 95% occur once, and the top ten carry roughly 1.7%. The specimen was naive CD8+ T cells from PBMCs. These receptors were collected from a man between 18 and 29 years old in good health. Some clones in this sample may be carry-over from other donors' samples.

V usage is TRBV7-2 and J usage is TRBJ1-5; no firm D call. The CDR3 is made up of 15 amino acids. Germline-derived CDR1 and CDR2 are SGHTA and FQGNSA. Trimming took off 2 bases at V and 5 bases at J, with 13 bases between the two ends. CDR3 protein: CASSLTIHVDQPQHF. CDR3 sequence (DNA): TGTGCCAGCAGCTTAACGATTCACGTCGATCAGCCCCAGCATTTT.

The V gene is TRBV4-2, the J gene TRBJ2-7; 9 bases fit TRBD2. The CDR3 spans 19 residues. V shed 0 bases and J 6 bases; nucleotides not matched to a gene: 18. Looked up from germline, CDR1 is LGHNA and CDR2 is YNFKEQ. CDR3 protein: CASSQDPTGSGSGGFEQYF. The CDR3 region has the DNA TGTGCCAGCAGCCAAGATCCGACTGGTAGCGGGAGTGGGGGCTTCGAGCAGTACTTC.

The J gene is TRBJ2-1, the V gene TRBV27; 8 bases are a match to TRBD2. Germline V gene lookup returns CDR1 MNHEY and CDR2 SMNVEV (reference sequence). This CDR3 contains 17 residues. After removal of 5 bases from V and 3 bases from J, the junction contained 12 bases not matched to a gene. CDR3 DNA: TGTGCCAGCAGTACATGGACTAGCCAATTCCGCTACAATGAGCAGTTCTTC. It is translated as CASSTWTSQFRYNEQFF.

The chain joins TRBV7-9 to TRBJ2-1; no definite D call. Trimming pared 6 bases from V and 8 bases from J, leaving 11 bases between. CDR1 and CDR2 from the germline V gene are SEHNR and FQNEAQ (reference sequence). The CDR3 is 12 residues long. The CDR3 nucleotides are TGTGCCAGCAGATCCTGGTTGGATGAGCAGTTCTTC. Its protein is CASRSWLDEQFF.

The rearrangement joins TRBV27 to TRBJ1-5; TRBD1 might be the D (5 bases). The CDR3 covers 15 residues. V gave up 2 bases and J gave up 7 bases, with 15 bases separating them. The germline CDR1 and CDR2 sequences are MNHEY and SMNVEV (reference sequence). The CDR3 region has the DNA TGTGCCAGCAGTTTAAGAGGGGCCGGTGAACAGCCCCAGCATTTT. The encoded protein is CASSLRGAGEQPQHF.

The gene calls are TRBV28 and TRBJ1-1, with 10 positions matching TRBD1. Germline V lookup: CDR1 MDHEN, CDR2 SYDVKM. The junction had 10 bases not matched to a gene; V was cut back by 5 bases and J by 1 base. This CDR3 is built from 17 residues. The DNA of the CDR3 is TGTGCCAGCAGTACGCCCAAATGGGACAGGGGGAACACTGAAGCTTTCTTT. Translated, it gives CASSTPKWDRGNTEAFF.

The chain carries TRBV19 and TRBJ2-1; 13 nucleotides line up with TRBD2. Losses at the gene ends were 3 bases for V and 7 bases for J; bases not matched to a gene: 12. The germline CDR1 and CDR2 sequences are LNHDA and SQIVND (reference sequence). The CDR3 spans 18 residues. CDR3 region: CASSIRLAGGLLENEQFF. Here the CDR3 DNA reads TGTGCCAGTAGTATTCGACTAGCGGGGGGTCTTTTGGAGAATGAGCAGTTCTTC.

The CDR3 DNA reads TGCAGCGTTGAAGAGATCGGGACTAGCGGGATTAGCGATACGCAGTATTTT. The encoded protein is CSVEEIGTSGISDTQYF. This chain links TRBV29-1 with TRBJ2-3; the match to TRBD2 covers 13 bases. The J segment lost 6 bases and the V segment lost 0 bases, leaving 9 bases of the junction unmatched. CDR1 SQVTM and CDR2 ANQGSEA come from the germline V gene. The CDR3 is 17 amino acids.

This clone was picked up a small number of times. Additional DNA sequences in this sample encode the identical CDR3. V gene TRBV27 combines with J gene TRBJ2-7; TRBD1 is a possible D gene (6 bases). CDR3 length equals 13 residues. Trimming shortened V by 6 bases and J by 0 bases, and 9 bases separated the two germline ends. Germline lookup yields CDR1 MNHEY and CDR2 SMNVEV (reference sequence). CDR3 loop: CASSDRSSYEQYF. CDR3 coding DNA: TGTGCCAGCAGCGACAGGAGCTCCTACGAGCAGTACTTC.

The rearrangement uses TRBV9 and TRBJ1-5; maybe TRBD1 (5 bases). Germline-derived CDR1 and CDR2 are SGDLS and YYNGEE. This CDR3 region has 15 residues. Trimming took off 4 bases at V and 1 base at J, with 12 bases between the two ends. DNA of the CDR3: TGTGCCAGCAGCTTAGGGGCGGGGAGCAATCAGCCCCAGCATTTT. Protein: CASSLGAGSNQPQHF.

The rearrangement joins TRBV7-3 to TRBJ2-7; maybe TRBD2 (6 bases). The V and J ends lost 2 bases and 2 bases respectively, with 13 bases between them. Per the germline V gene, CDR1 is SGHTA and CDR2 is FQGTGA. The CDR3 is made up of 15 amino acids. As DNA, the CDR3 is TGTGCCAGCAGCTTAGACGGGAGCCCCCCCTACGAGCAGTACTTC. Residues: CASSLDGSPPYEQYF.